Reported below is one T cell receptor (beta chain). The sample originates from a study of neoadjuvant anti-PD-1 for oral cavity cancer. Study summary: Non-progressing patients received a fourth nivolumab dose near day 43, then surgery on days 50-56.

Assay: immunoSEQ multiplex PCR; the TCRdb copy retains only in-frame clones and omits some. The sample includes some 7,100 clones, 50% to 70% of them seen just once. The CDR3 contains 18 residues. Unmatched junction bases numbered 9, after V lost 1 base and J lost 2 bases. V gene TRBV23-1 combines with J gene TRBJ2-5; TRBD1 matches at 11 bases. TRBV23-1 is reported as an ORF; its role is uncertain. Sample: tumor tissue, taken before nivolumab (anti-PD-1) treatment. The sequence came from a person aged 35-79 years with oral cavity squamous cell carcinoma. The CDR3 reads CASSQYLDRGHPQETQYF. CDR3 in DNA: TGCGCCAGCAGTCAATACCTGGACAGGGGGCACCCTCAAGAGACCCAGTACTTC.